This T cell receptor beta chain was captured in a study of CD8 T cells in ankylosing spondylitis. V dropped 6 bases and J dropped 1 base, with 12 bases sitting between them. The CDR3 length is 14 residues. Note on this clonotype: The antigen is undetermined.

General study results and limits: Matched ankylosing spondylitis synovial fluid reportedly contained a significantly enriched population of disease-linked clones.

TCRdb re-called the 5' RACE reads through MiXCR, storing one row per CDR3 protein. The sample includes around 100,000 distinct CDR3 sequences, under 30% of them seen just once. The sequencing input was synovial fluid, either unsorted or a sorted T cell fraction (not recorded which). V is TRBV12-3 or TRBV12-4 and J is TRBJ2-5; tentative D call: TRBD2 (5 bases). The receptor comes from a male donor with ankylosing spondylitis. CDR3 sequence reads: CASSPTSSQETQYF. CDR3 nucleotide sequence: TGTGCCAGCAGCCCCACTAGTTCCCAAGAGACCCAGTACTTC.